The clone carrying this T cell receptor beta chain came up many times. Its cognate antigen is unknown. These data come from a study of spatial heterogeneity in lung cancer. Study-wide background: Follow-up PBMC specimens underwent sequencing when available; their median timing was approximately 26 months after resection. Alpha-chain sequences were detected in numbers that were consistently lower than beta-chain sequences.

Germline V lookup: CDR1 SGHTA, CDR2 FQGNSA. The CDR3 has 14 amino acids. The J segment lost 3 bases and the V segment lost 7 bases, leaving 4 bases of the junction unmatched. The sample's time point: blood at routine non-recurrence follow-up after resection. Frozen PBMC, nontumor lung or tumor provided whole RNA, which was sequenced unsorted. Study-level points and caveats: In blood, ubiquitous expanded tumor TCRs appeared more at resection than follow-up.

Each TCR cDNA molecule carried a unique molecular identifier. Using its own MiXCR run on the 5' RACE reads, TCRdb lists one record per CDR3 protein. The sample lists roughly 26,000 distinct CDR3 sequences; under 6.5% were seen once. The source of this sequence is a male donor with early-stage non-small cell lung cancer. The V and J genes are TRBV7-2 and TRBJ2-1; 9 bases match TRBD1. Sequenced here: PBMCs, sampled at follow-up. CDR3: CASTPGQGYNEQFF. The DNA for the CDR3 is TGTGCCAGCACCCCGGGACAGGGCTACAATGAGCAGTTCTTC.